The clone carrying this T cell receptor (beta chain) has ten or more counts. Its cognate antigen is unknown. This entry comes from a study of T-cell reconstitution after alpha-beta-depleted transplantation in children. Unique molecular identifiers were incorporated into the prepared TCRbeta library. Via MiXCR, TCRdb re-called the PCR reads, giving one row per CDR3 protein. The sample records 200,000 to 250,000 distinct CDR3 sequences, roughly 11% being singletons. Study-level results: Where some patients showed high TCRbeta diversity at day 60, it came from recipient T cells and thymic progenitors that had survived. It was reported that alpha-beta T cells came from several hundred expanded graft clones (about two months after transplant). The authors attributed T-cell counts and diversity one year after transplant mostly to newly produced T cells.

The receptor's source is a child younger than two with acute myeloid leukemia, due to receive a stem cell transplant. This specimen was PBMCs, taken before TCRalphabeta/CD19-depleted stem cell transplant.

The CDR3 spells CSVGGREKLFF. CDR3 nucleotide sequence: TGCAGCGTTGGAGGGCGTGAAAAACTGTTTTTT. The genes are TRBV29-1 and TRBJ1-4; no clear D. The CDR3 is 11 amino acids. Per the germline V gene, CDR1 is SQVTM and CDR2 is ANQGSEA. V was pared by 4 bases and J by 7 bases, with 7 bases between.